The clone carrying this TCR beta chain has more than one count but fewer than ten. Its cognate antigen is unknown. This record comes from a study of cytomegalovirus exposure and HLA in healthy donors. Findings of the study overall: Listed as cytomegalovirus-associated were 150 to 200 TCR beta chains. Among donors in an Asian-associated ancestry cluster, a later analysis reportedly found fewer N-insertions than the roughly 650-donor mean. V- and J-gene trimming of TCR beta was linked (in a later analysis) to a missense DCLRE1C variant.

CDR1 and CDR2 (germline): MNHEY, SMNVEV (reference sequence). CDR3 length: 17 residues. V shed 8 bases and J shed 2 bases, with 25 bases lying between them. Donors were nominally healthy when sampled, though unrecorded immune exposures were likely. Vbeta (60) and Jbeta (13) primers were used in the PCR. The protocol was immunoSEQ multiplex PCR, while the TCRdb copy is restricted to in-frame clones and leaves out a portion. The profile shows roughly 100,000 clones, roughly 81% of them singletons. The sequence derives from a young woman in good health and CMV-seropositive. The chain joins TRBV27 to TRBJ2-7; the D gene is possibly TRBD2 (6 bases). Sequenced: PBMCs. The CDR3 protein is CASAALASAVGPYEQYF. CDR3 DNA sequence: TGTGCCAGCGCGGCCCTAGCGTCGGCGGTGGGGCCCTACGAGCAGTACTTC.